This T cell receptor (beta chain) was captured in a study of shared clonotypes between healthy human individuals. As defined, naive CD8 cells were CD45RO-negative and positively selected for CCR7, with terminally differentiated effector memory CD45RA+ cells excluded. Every one of the donors was a Caucasian adult that lived in Nashville, Tennessee. With 3 bases removed from V and 6 bases from J, the gap between germline ends came to 8 bases. Germline CDR1 and CDR2: SGHDT and YYEEEE. CDR3 size: 12 residues. Study results and caveats: Sorted-subset sequencing, rarefaction showed, was incomplete despite large depth.

Regarding this clone: The antigen remains unidentified.

How the authors handled the data: There were no quality scores in the junction-only immunoSEQ sequences, so filtering differed. Some clones are missing from TCRdb's copy, which holds only in-frame ones; the method was immunoSEQ multiplex PCR. V, J and clone size are taken as reported in that table, and D and trimming were inferred from the DNA itself. The sample includes about 650,000 clones, roughly 95% seen only once; the top ten take roughly 0.1%. The sequence came from a woman aged 25 to 39 in good health. The chain is built from TRBV5-6 and TRBJ2-3; no clear D gene. The source material was naive CD8+ T cells sorted from blood. The CDR3 is CASSSYFDTQYF. The DNA for the CDR3 is TGTGCCAGCAGCTCGTATTTCGATACGCAGTATTTT.